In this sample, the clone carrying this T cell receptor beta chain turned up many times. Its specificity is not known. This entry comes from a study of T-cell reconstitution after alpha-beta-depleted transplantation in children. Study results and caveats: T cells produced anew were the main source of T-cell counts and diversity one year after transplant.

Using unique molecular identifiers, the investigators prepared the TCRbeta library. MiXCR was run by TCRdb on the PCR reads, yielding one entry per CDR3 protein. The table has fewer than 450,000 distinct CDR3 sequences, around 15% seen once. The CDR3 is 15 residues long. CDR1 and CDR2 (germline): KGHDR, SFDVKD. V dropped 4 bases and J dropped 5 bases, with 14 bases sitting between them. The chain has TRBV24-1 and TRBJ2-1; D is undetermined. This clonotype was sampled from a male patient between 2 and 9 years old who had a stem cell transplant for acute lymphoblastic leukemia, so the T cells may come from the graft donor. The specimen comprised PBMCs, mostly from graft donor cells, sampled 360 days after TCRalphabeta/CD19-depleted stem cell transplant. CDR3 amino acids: CATSDPTRFDNEQFF. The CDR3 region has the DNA TGTGCCACCAGTGACCCCACCAGGTTCGACAATGAGCAGTTCTTC.